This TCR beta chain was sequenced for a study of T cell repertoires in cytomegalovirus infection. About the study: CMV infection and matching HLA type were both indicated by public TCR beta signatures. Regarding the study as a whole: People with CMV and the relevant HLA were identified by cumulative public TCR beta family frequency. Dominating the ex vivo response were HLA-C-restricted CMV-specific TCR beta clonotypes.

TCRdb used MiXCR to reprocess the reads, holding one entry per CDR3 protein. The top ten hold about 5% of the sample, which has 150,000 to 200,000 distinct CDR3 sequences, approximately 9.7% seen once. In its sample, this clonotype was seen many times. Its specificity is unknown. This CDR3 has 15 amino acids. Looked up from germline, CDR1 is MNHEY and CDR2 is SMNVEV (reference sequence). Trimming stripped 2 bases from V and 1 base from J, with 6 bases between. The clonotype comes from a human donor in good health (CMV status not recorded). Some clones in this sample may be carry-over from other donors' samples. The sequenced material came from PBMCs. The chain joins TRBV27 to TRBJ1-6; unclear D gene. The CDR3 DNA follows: TGTGCCAGCAGTTTAGAGACGTCCTATAATTCACCCCTCCACTTT. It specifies CASSLETSYNSPLHF.